The 18 T cell receptor beta chains in this list originate from one sample, sequenced in a study of CXCR3-negative and CXCR3-positive naive CD8 T cells. Broader study findings: TRB CDR3s were more hydrophobic in CXCR3-positive than in CXCR3-negative naive cells.

Their specific antigens are unknown. Libraries of TRB cDNA were made by 5' RACE and carried UMIs. TCRdb re-called the 5' RACE reads, yielding one record per CDR3 amino acid sequence without DNA. The repertoire table contains just under 65,000 distinct CDR3 sequences. The sequencing input was naive CXCR3+ CD8+ T cells from blood. Sample subset: CD45RO-CCR7+CD27+CD95- naive CD8+ T cells expressing CXCR3 (TNR3+). The receptor source for this set is a human donor in good health. Some clones in this sample may be carry-over from other donors' samples.

J is TRBJ2-1 and V is TRBV29-1; the TRBD2 assignment by TCRdb is unverifiable without DNA. The germline CDR1 and CDR2 sequences are SQVTM and ANQGSEA. The CDR3 loop spans 14 amino acids. CDR3 residues: CSVVIAGDRYEQFF.

This clonotype ranks as medium-sized in terms of frequency. V is TRBV4-1 and J is TRBJ2-5; the D call of TRBD1 rests on TCRdb alone, since no DNA is present to check it. CDR3 length: 19 amino acids. Germline lookup yields CDR1 MGHRA and CDR2 YSYEKL. The CDR3 spells CASSQDTVGTGATQETQYF.

The rearrangement links TRBV29-1 to TRBJ2-3; there is no DNA to check the TCRdb D call of TRBD1. In germline, CDR1 is SQVTM, CDR2 ANQGSEA. The CDR3 extends over 13 amino acids. CDR3 sequence reads: CSVEGTGVDTQYF.

This chain uses TRBV18 with TRBJ2-7. CDR1 and CDR2 (germline): KGHSH, LQKENI. The CDR3 is made up of 14 amino acids. The CDR3 here is CASSPPVGEFEQYF.

J is TRBJ1-6 and V is TRBV15; there is no DNA to check the TCRdb D call of TRBD1. This CDR3 is 15 amino acids long. CDR1 and CDR2 (germline): LNHNV, YYDKDF (reference sequence). This CDR3 is CATSRDRGAGSPLHF. Combining the CDR3 with reference TRBV15 and TRBJ1-6 gives the whole variable domain DAMVIQNPRYQVTQFGKPVTLSCSQTLNHNVMYWYQQKSSQAPKLLFHYYDKDFNNEADTPDNFQSRRPNTSFCFLDIRSPGLGDTAMYLCATSRDRGAGSPLHFGNGTRLTVT.

The chain is built from TRBV29-1 and TRBJ2-2; TCRdb's D call, TRBD1, is unchecked because there is no DNA. Germline V gives CDR1 SQVTM, CDR2 ANQGSEA. This CDR3 has 16 residues. The CDR3 sequence: CSVEDRDSSNTGELFF.

The rearrangement uses TRBV20-1 and TRBJ2-1. This CDR3 region has 12 residues. Germline V gene data show CDR1 as DFQATT and CDR2 as SNEGSKA (reference sequence). CDR3 region: CSAIVGVGEQFF.

The rearrangement joins TRBV13 to TRBJ2-7. Germline V CDR1 and CDR2: PRHDT, FYEKMQ (reference sequence). The CDR3 has 12 residues. Here the CDR3 reads CASSPWAYEQYF.

The V call is TRBV20-1, the J call TRBJ2-5; the D gene TCRdb calls, TRBD1, cannot be checked with no DNA. There are 15 residues in the CDR3. CDR1 and CDR2 (germline): DFQATT, SNEGSKA (reference sequence). The CDR3 spells CSARTGTSVRETQYF.

The J gene is TRBJ2-1, the V gene TRBV4-3; TCRdb returns TRBD1, unconfirmable since there is no DNA. Germline CDR1 reads LGHNA; CDR2 reads YSLEER. The CDR3 has 16 amino acids. The chain's CDR3 is CASSQGIGTVYNEQFF.

The chain carries TRBV5-1 and TRBJ2-1; the TCRdb D gene call, TRBD1, has no DNA to confirm it. Per germline, CDR1 SGHRS and CDR2 YFSETQ. The CDR3 loop spans 15 amino acids. The CDR3 region is CASSLGTGEYNEQFF.

V usage is TRBV12-3 or TRBV12-4 and J usage is TRBJ1-1; as DNA is missing, the TRBD1 call by TCRdb cannot be tested. This CDR3 region has 12 residues. This chain's CDR3 is CASGGLGTEAFF.

The chain is built from TRBV29-1 and TRBJ1-1. The CDR3 consists of 14 residues. CDR1 and CDR2 from the germline V gene are SQVTM and ANQGSEA. The CDR3 spells CSVAPNSGFTEAFF.

This chain joins TRBV7-2 and TRBJ2-1; TCRdb lists TRBD2, though no DNA is available to test this call. Germline-derived CDR1 and CDR2 are SGHTA and FQGNSA. CDR3 length: 14 residues. The CDR3 region is CASSLIGEYNERFF.

The chain joins TRBV3-1 to TRBJ1-1; there is no DNA to check the TCRdb D call of TRBD1. The CDR3 is 17 amino acids. Germline CDR1 is LGHDT and CDR2 is YNNKEL (reference sequence). The CDR3 spells CASSQDGAGLGNTEAFF.

The chain has TRBV2 and TRBJ2-2; TCRdb calls TRBD2, which cannot be checked without DNA. This CDR3 is built from 14 residues. Per germline, CDR1 SNHLY and CDR2 FYNNEI. CDR3 sequence: CASTSLASTGELFF.

The chain uses TRBV2 and TRBJ2-7; TCRdb designates TRBD1, a call that cannot be tested without DNA. The CDR3 sequence is 15 residues long. Germline CDR1 SNHLY, CDR2 FYNNEI. The CDR3 sequence is CASSETGGPSYEQYF.

V gene TRBV7-9 combines with J gene TRBJ2-7. Germline CDR1 and CDR2: SEHNR and FQNEAQ (reference sequence). This CDR3 is built from 13 residues. CDR3 sequence reads: CASSLVGAYEQYF. The whole variable domain, remainder taken from reference TRBV7-9 and TRBJ2-7, is DTGVSQNPRHKITKRGQNVTFRCDPISEHNRLYWYRQTLGQGPEFLTYFQNEAQLEKSRLLSDRFSAERPKGSFSTLEIQRTEQGDSAMYLCASSLVGAYEQYFGPGTRLTVT.